This T cell receptor (beta chain) was identified in a study of blood T cell repertoires in COVID-19. The CDR3 contains 15 residues. The V and J ends lost 2 bases and 0 bases respectively, with 8 bases between them. CDR1 and CDR2 (germline): SGHRS, YFSETQ. The assay was immunoSEQ multiplex PCR, and TCRdb's table has in-frame clones only and misses some. The sample yields some 370,000 clones, around 87% seen once. This rearrangement joins TRBV5-1 to TRBJ1-4; D unresolved. This receptor was taken from a woman in her thirties with COVID-19, enrolled during active disease. The sequencing input was peripheral blood. The DNA for the CDR3 is TGCGCCAGCAGCTTAGGAGATACAACTAATGAAAAACTGTTTTTT. Its translation: CASSLGDTTNEKLFF.